These T cell receptor beta chains were read from a single sample in a study of T cells in Graves' hyperthyroidism and ophthalmopathy. TCRdb re-derived calls from the multiplex PCR reads in MiXCR, one entry per CDR3 protein. Counted here are around 600,000 distinct CDR3 sequences, roughly 15% occurring once; the ten biggest clones make up roughly an eighth. The sample comprised blood. The receptor set was obtained from a woman aged 50 to 65 with Graves' ophthalmopathy. The CDR3 runs from the conserved cysteine through the conserved F or W. Each record gives: V gene, D gene, clone size, J gene, CDR3 protein, CDR3 DNA. The D gene is left open where the match is weak. Expanded clones are given a class, and other clones once, few, many or no size at all.

>TRBV28|NA|many|TRBJ1-2
CASSPYTTGNGYTF
TGTGCCAGCAGTCCGTACACTACAGGGAATGGCTACACCTTC
>TRBV18|NA|many|TRBJ1-1
CASSPGWRPNTEAFF
TGTGCCAGCTCACCGGGCTGGCGGCCGAACACTGAAGCTTTCTTT
>TRBV18|TRBD2|many|TRBJ2-5
CASSPRLAGGLIQETQYF
TGTGCCAGCTCACCACGACTAGCGGGGGGACTTATCCAAGAGACCCAGTACTTC
>TRBV29-1|TRBD2|many|TRBJ2-1
CSVEGIVASGRNNEQFF
TGCAGCGTTGAAGGCATAGTGGCTAGCGGGAGGAACAATGAGCAGTTCTTC
>TRBV3-1|NA|many|TRBJ1-5
CASSQDLGSNQPQHF
TGTGCCAGCAGCCAAGATCTGGGGAGCAATCAGCCCCAGCATTTT
>TRBV2|NA|many|TRBJ1-1
CASEGEINTEAFF
TGTGCCAGCGAAGGTGAAATTAACACTGAAGCTTTCTTT
>TRBV20-1|TRBD2|many|TRBJ2-1
CSARGTSLSSYNEQFF
TGCAGTGCTAGAGGGACTAGTCTAAGCTCCTACAATGAGCAGTTCTTC
>TRBV5-4|NA|many|TRBJ1-1
CASSLVPKRGSTEAFF
TGTGCCAGCAGCTTGGTGCCGAAAAGGGGGAGCACTGAAGCTTTCTTT
>TRBV6-1|NA|many|TRBJ1-2
CASREDRADGYTF
TGTGCCAGCAGAGAAGACAGAGCGGATGGCTACACCTTC
>TRBV7-3|TRBD1|many|TRBJ1-1
CASSLDRVGTEAFF
TGTGCCAGCAGCTTAGACAGGGTTGGCACTGAAGCTTTCTTT
>TRBV11-2|NA|many|TRBJ1-4
CASSFQGSVLFF
TGTGCCAGCAGCTTTCAAGGTTCGGTACTGTTTTTT
>TRBV27|NA|many|TRBJ2-1
CASSLRPSNEQFF
TGTGCCAGCAGTTTAAGGCCTAGTAATGAGCAGTTCTTC
>TRBV11-2|NA|many|TRBJ2-7
CASSPSGVYEQYF
TGTGCCAGCAGCCCATCGGGGGTCTACGAGCAGTACTTC
>TRBV5-1|TRBD1|NA|TRBJ2-3
CASGTAPTDTQYF
TGCGCCAGCGGGACAGCACCCACAGATACGCAGTATTTT
>TRBV30|TRBD1|many|TRBJ1-3
CAWSATDRTNSGNTIYF
TGTGCCTGGAGTGCTACGGACAGGACGAACTCTGGAAACACCATATATTTT
>TRBV5-6|NA|many|TRBJ1-1
CASSSKDRPNTEAFF
TGTGCCAGCAGCTCGAAAGACAGGCCGAACACTGAAGCTTTCTTT
>TRBV7-2|NA|many|TRBJ2-2
CASSSYTGELFF
TGTGCCAGCAGTTCTTACACCGGGGAGCTGTTTTTT
>TRBV5-4|NA|NA|TRBJ2-7
CASSVKSSYEQYF
TGTGCCAGCAGCGTTAAGTCGTCCTACGAGCAGTACTTC
>TRBV30|NA|many|TRBJ1-4
CAWSQGREKLFF
TGTGCCTGGAGTCAGGGTCGTGAAAAACTGTTTTTT
>TRBV28|TRBD2|NA|TRBJ2-7
CASSSSGSNYEQYF
TGTGCCAGCAGTTCTAGCGGGAGTAATTACGAGCAGTACTTC
>TRBV20-1|NA|many|TRBJ1-1
CSARWGGSSSTEAFF
TGCAGTGCTAGGTGGGGGGGGAGTAGTAGCACTGAAGCTTTCTTT
>TRBV6-5|TRBD2|few|TRBJ2-3
CASSYGFSGIPTDTQYF
TGTGCCAGCAGTTATGGATTTAGCGGGATCCCCACAGATACGCAGTATTTT
>TRBV20-1|TRBD2|many|TRBJ2-1
CSARDQKLAGADNEQFF
TGCAGTGCTAGGGATCAAAAACTAGCGGGAGCCGACAATGAGCAGTTCTTC
>TRBV5-1|TRBD2|many|TRBJ2-1
CASSLNEGGGYNEQFF
TGCGCCAGCAGCTTGAATGAGGGCGGGGGATACAATGAGCAGTTCTTC
>TRBV4-2|NA|many|TRBJ2-7
CASSQDQTYEQYF
TGTGCCAGCAGCCAAGACCAAACCTACGAGCAGTACTTC
>TRBV15|NA|NA|TRBJ2-1
CATSGKRLRTKTYNEQFF
TGTGCCACCAGCGGCAAGAGGTTGAGGACTAAGACCTACAATGAGCAGTTCTTC
>TRBV20-1|NA|NA|TRBJ1-4
CSARDRIGGEKLFF
TGCAGTGCTAGAGATCGGATTGGGGGTGAAAAACTGTTTTTT
>TRBV28|NA|few|TRBJ1-1
CASSTTERSEAFF
TGTGCCAGCAGTACTACAGAGAGGTCTGAAGCTTTCTTT
>TRBV12-3/TRBV12-4|NA|NA|TRBJ2-2
CASRSGQPGTGELFF
TGTGCCAGCAGATCAGGACAACCGGGCACCGGGGAGCTGTTTTTT
>TRBV20-1|NA|few|TRBJ2-7
CSGRPGPTYEQYF
TGCAGTGGCCGTCCGGGACCGACCTACGAGCAGTACTTC
>TRBV20-1|NA|many|TRBJ1-5
CSASSGVRGNQPQHF
TGCAGTGCTAGTTCCGGGGTAAGGGGCAATCAGCCCCAGCATTTT
>TRBV15|NA|NA|TRBJ2-1
CATSAQNEQFF
TGTGCCACCAGCGCTCAAAATGAGCAGTTCTTC
>TRBV7-9|TRBD2|few|TRBJ2-2
CASSWTGTSGSPFTGELFF
TGTGCCAGCAGCTGGACCGGGACTAGCGGGAGCCCTTTCACCGGGGAGCTGTTTTTT
>TRBV28|TRBD1|few|TRBJ2-7
CASSPNRGVPDEQYF
TGTGCCAGCAGCCCAAACAGGGGCGTTCCGGACGAGCAGTACTTC
>TRBV30|NA|many|TRBJ1-1
CAWSVTANTEAFF
TGTGCCTGGAGTGTAACAGCGAACACTGAAGCTTTCTTT
>TRBV20-1|NA|few|TRBJ2-1
CSASRVDEQFF
TGCAGTGCTAGTAGGGTTGATGAGCAGTTCTTC